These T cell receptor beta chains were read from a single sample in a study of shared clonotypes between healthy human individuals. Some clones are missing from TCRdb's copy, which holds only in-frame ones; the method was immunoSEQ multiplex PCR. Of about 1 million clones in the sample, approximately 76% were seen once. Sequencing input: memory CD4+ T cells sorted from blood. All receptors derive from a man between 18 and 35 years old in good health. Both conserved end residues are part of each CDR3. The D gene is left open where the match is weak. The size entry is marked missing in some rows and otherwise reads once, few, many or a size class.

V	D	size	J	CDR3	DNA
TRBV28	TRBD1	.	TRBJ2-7	CAITGTGGSYEQYF	TGTGCCATTACTGGGACAGGGGGTTCCTACGAGCAGTACTTC
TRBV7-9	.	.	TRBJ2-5	CASSSGDSFGSRETQYF	TGTGCCAGCAGCTCAGGGGACAGTTTCGGGAGTCGGGAGACCCAGTACTTC
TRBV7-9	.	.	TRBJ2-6	CASSLGAGANVLTF	TGTGCCAGCAGCTTAGGGGCTGGGGCCAACGTCCTGACTTTC
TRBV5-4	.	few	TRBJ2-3	CASSLEWGQITDTQYF	TGTGCCAGCAGCTTGGAGTGGGGGCAGATCACAGATACGCAGTATTTT
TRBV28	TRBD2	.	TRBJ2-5	CATTTRGATETQYF	TGTGCCACTACGACGCGGGGGGCAACAGAGACCCAGTACTTC
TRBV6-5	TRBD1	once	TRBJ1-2	CASSSMAGGNDGYTF	TGTGCCAGCTCCTCGATGGCAGGGGGCAACGATGGCTACACCTTC
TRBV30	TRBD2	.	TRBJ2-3	CAWSRLAATDTQYF	TGTGCCTGGAGTCGACTAGCGGCGACAGATACGCAGTATTTT
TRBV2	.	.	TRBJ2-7	CASSEGPPLEQYF	TGTGCCAGCAGCGAGGGACCCCCCCTCGAGCAGTACTTC
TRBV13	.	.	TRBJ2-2	CASSSFAMATNTGELFF	TGTGCCAGCAGCTCTTTCGCGATGGCCACGAACACCGGGGAGCTGTTTTTT
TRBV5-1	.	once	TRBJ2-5	CASSGGLQETQYF	TGCGCCAGCAGCGGGGGTTTACAAGAGACCCAGTACTTC
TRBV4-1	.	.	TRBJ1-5	CASSFDSNQPQHF	TGCGCCAGCAGCTTTGATAGCAATCAGCCCCAGCATTTT
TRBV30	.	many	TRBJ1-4	CAWSQEPGAGEKLFF	TGTGCCTGGAGCCAAGAGCCGGGGGCGGGTGAAAAACTGTTTTTT
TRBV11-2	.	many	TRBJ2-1	CASSRQLSSSYNEQFF	TGTGCCAGCAGTCGACAGCTTTCTAGCTCCTACAATGAGCAGTTCTTC
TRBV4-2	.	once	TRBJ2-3	CASSQEGGGGGTDTQYF	TGTGCCAGCAGCCAAGAAGGAGGCGGGGGCGGTACAGATACGCAGTATTTT
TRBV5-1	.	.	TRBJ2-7	CASSLGTTSSYEQYF	TGCGCCAGCAGCTTGGGAACGACAAGCTCCTACGAGCAGTACTTC
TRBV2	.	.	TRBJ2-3	CASSAPTVDLDPRLKSSTDTQYF	TGTGCCAGCAGTGCCCCCACCGTGGATCTAGACCCTAGACTCAAAAGTAGCACAGATACGCAGTATTTT
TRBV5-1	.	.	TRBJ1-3	CASSLDGSSGNTIYF	TGCGCCAGCAGCTTGGACGGGAGCTCTGGAAACACCATATATTTT
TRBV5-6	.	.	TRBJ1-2	CASRSSHGYTF	TGTGCCAGCAGGTCGTCTCATGGCTACACCTTC
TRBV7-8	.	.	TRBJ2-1	CASNPGKTINEQFF	TGTGCCAGCAACCCGGGTAAAACCATCAATGAGCAGTTCTTC
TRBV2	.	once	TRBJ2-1	CASTGFVEQFF	TGTGCCAGCACCGGCTTTGTTGAGCAGTTCTTC
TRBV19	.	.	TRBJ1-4	CASSIRDNRLFF	TGTGCCAGTAGTATAAGGGACAATAGACTGTTTTTT
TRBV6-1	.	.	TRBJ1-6	CASSQGNHNSPLHF	TGTGCCAGCAGCCAGGGGAACCATAATTCACCCCTCCACTTT
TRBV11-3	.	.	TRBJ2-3	CASSLDPSGDSKRSTQYF	TGTGCCAGCAGCTTAGACCCGAGTGGGGATTCTAAGAGAAGTACGCAGTATTTT
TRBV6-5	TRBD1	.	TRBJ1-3	CASRHLTGESNTIYF	TGTGCCAGCAGACACCTGACAGGGGAATCAAACACCATATATTTT
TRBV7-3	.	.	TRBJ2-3	CASSPLGGASTDTQYF	TGTGCCAGCAGCCCTCTGGGGGGGGCCAGCACAGATACGCAGTATTTT
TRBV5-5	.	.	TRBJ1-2	CASSFSVGQNYGYTF	TGTGCCAGCAGCTTCAGTGTGGGCCAAAACTATGGCTACACCTTC
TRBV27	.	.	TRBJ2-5	CASSWGQSVGETQYF	TGTGCCAGCAGTTGGGGACAATCGGTGGGGGAGACCCAGTACTTC
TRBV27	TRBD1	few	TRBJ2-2	CASSPGGGVAGELFF	TGTGCCAGCAGTCCAGGGGGCGGGGTTGCCGGGGAGCTGTTTTTT
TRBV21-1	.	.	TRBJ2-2	CASSYHPRDRKGGELFF	TGTGCCAGCTCCTACCACCCCCGGGACAGGAAGGGTGGGGAGCTGTTTTTT
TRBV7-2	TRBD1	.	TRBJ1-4	CASSSGQGGEKLFF	TGTGCCAGCAGCTCCGGACAGGGTGGTGAAAAACTGTTTTTT
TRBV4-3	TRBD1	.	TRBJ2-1	CASSLGTATFNEQFF	TGCGCCAGCAGCCTTGGGACAGCCACTTTTAATGAGCAGTTCTTC
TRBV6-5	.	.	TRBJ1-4	CASSYSREKLFF	TGTGCCAGCAGTTACTCGCGAGAAAAACTGTTTTTT
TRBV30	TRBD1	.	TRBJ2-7	CAWSRDSLYEQYF	TGTGCCTGGAGTCGGGACAGTCTCTACGAGCAGTACTTC
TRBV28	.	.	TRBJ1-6	CASITMSSYNSPLHF	TGTGCCAGCATTACGATGAGCTCCTATAATTCACCCCTCCACTTT
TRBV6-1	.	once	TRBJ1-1	CASSVRNRRNTEAFF	TGTGCCAGCAGTGTCAGGAACAGGAGGAACACTGAAGCTTTCTTT
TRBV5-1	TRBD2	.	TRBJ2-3	CASSLSGRAGTDTQYF	TGCGCCAGCAGCCTAAGCGGGAGGGCGGGCACAGATACGCAGTATTTT
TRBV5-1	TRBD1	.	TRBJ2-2	CASSLQPGQPNTGELFF	TGCGCCAGCAGCTTGCAACCGGGACAGCCCAACACCGGGGAGCTGTTTTTT
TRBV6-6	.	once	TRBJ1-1	CASSLQGNTEAFF	TGTGCCAGCAGTCTCCAGGGGAATACTGAAGCTTTCTTT
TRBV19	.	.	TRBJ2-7	CASSMGGNLDEQYF	TGTGCCAGTAGTATGGGCGGGAACTTAGACGAGCAGTACTTC
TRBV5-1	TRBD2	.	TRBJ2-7	CASSLSGGTSYEQYF	TGCGCCAGCAGTCTTAGCGGGGGGACGTCCTACGAGCAGTACTTC
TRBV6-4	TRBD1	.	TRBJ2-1	CASRGQYNEQFF	TGTGCCAGCAGGGGACAGTACAATGAGCAGTTCTTC
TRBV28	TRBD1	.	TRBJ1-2	CASMFFGTGDGYTF	TGTGCCAGCATGTTCTTCGGGACAGGGGACGGCTACACCTTC
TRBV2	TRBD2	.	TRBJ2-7	CASSPNGSGGQYF	TGTGCCAGCAGCCCCAACGGGAGCGGGGGGCAGTACTTC
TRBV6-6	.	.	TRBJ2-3	CASSYSSSGRTDTQYF	TGTGCCAGCAGTTACTCGAGTAGCGGCCGCACAGATACGCAGTATTTT
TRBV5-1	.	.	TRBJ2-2	CASSPGGSVDGELFF	TGCGCCAGCAGCCCCGGTGGTTCGGTGGACGGGGAGCTGTTTTTT
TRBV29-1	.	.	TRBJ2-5	CSADPWNSETQYF	TGCAGCGCGGACCCCTGGAACTCGGAGACCCAGTACTTC
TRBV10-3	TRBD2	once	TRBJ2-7	CATGSGVSYEQYF	TGTGCAACGGGGAGCGGGGTCTCCTACGAGCAGTACTTC
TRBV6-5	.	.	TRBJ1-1	CASSYSGGMNTEAFF	TGTGCCAGCAGTTACTCAGGGGGGATGAACACTGAAGCTTTCTTT
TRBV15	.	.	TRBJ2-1	CATSRDPGDVYNEQFF	TGTGCCACCAGCAGAGATCCGGGAGACGTCTACAATGAGCAGTTCTTC
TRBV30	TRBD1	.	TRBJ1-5	CAWSRDRGYQPQHF	TGTGCCTGGAGTCGGGACAGGGGATATCAGCCCCAGCATTTT